Detailed here is one T cell receptor (beta chain). Its antigen is currently unknown. The record originates from a study of relationships among human T cell subsets. Study-wide findings and caveats: Clones with over 100 reads held over 50% of CD8+ cytotoxic sequences. Many CDR3s were shared across Th1, Th2 and regulatory subsets.

The CD8+ T cells came from negative anti-CD4 multisort bead selection followed by positive anti-CD8 selection. T cell subsets were isolated with magnetic beads coated with subset-specific monoclonal antibodies. Semiquantitative ARM-PCR amplified T cell receptor alpha and beta CDR3 regions from mRNA. ARM-PCR used tagged nested gene-specific primers, then communal superprimers for exponential amplification. Before the second round, exonuclease removed the nested primers. TCRdb re-derived calls from the multiplex PCR reads in MiXCR, one entry per CDR3 protein. Seen here are some 5,400 distinct CDR3 sequences, around two thirds observed once, and the top ten hold under 65%. This receptor was taken from a man aged 40-49 years in good health. The sequenced sample consisted of CD8+ T cells sorted from blood.

In nucleotides, the CDR3 is TGTGCCCTCGGATTTTCCTACAATGAGCAGTTCTTC. It translates to CALGFSYNEQFF. The chain has TRBV7-9 and TRBJ2-1, with D hard to call. Trimming shortened V by 11 bases and J by 1 base, and 9 bases separated the two germline ends. Germline CDR1 and CDR2: SEHNR and FQNEAQ (reference sequence). The length of the CDR3 is 12 residues.